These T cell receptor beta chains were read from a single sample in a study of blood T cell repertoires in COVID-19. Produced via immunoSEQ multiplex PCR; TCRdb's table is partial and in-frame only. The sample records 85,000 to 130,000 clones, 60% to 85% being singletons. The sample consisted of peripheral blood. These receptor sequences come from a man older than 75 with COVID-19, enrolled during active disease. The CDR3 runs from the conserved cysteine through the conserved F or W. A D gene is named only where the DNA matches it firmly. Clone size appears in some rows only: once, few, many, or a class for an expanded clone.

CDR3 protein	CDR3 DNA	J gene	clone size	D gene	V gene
CASSELRGQFF	TGTGCCAGCAGTGAGTTGCGGGGGCAGTTCTTC	TRBJ2-1	-	-	TRBV2
CASSLVGTGYGYTF	TGTGCCAGCAGCTTAGTGGGGACAGGGTATGGCTACACCTTC	TRBJ1-2	-	TRBD1	TRBV7-9
CASSFEGWGNQPQHF	TGTGCCAGCAGTTTCGAGGGTTGGGGCAATCAGCCCCAGCATTTT	TRBJ1-5	-	-	TRBV28
CATSRVSGTSGRNEQFF	TGTGCCACCAGCAGAGTGTCCGGGACTAGCGGGAGAAATGAGCAGTTCTTC	TRBJ2-1	-	TRBD2	TRBV15
CASSLFGLADKSHEQFF	TGTGCCAGCAGCTTATTCGGTCTAGCGGATAAATCCCATGAGCAGTTCTTC	TRBJ2-1	-	TRBD2	TRBV7-9
CASSYQGGTEAFF	TGTGCCAGCAGCTATCAGGGGGGCACTGAAGCTTTCTTT	TRBJ1-1	few	TRBD1	TRBV7-2
CASSLQVNYGYTF	TGTGCCAGCAGCCTACAGGTTAACTATGGCTACACCTTC	TRBJ1-2	-	-	TRBV6-6
CASSYPAGGREQYF	TGTGCCAGCAGTTACCCAGCGGGAGGGCGTGAGCAGTACTTC	TRBJ2-7	-	TRBD2	TRBV6-2/TRBV6-3
CASRGVGGSYIQYF	TGTGCCAGCCGCGGGGTCGGCGGGAGTTACATTCAGTACTTC	TRBJ2-4	few	TRBD2	TRBV28
CASSLVGGPGAEAFF	TGTGCCAGCAGTTTAGTGGGGGGGCCAGGGGCTGAAGCTTTCTTT	TRBJ1-1	-	-	TRBV27
CASSRKAGGGYNEQFF	TGTGCCAGCAGCCGAAAAGCGGGAGGTGGTTACAATGAGCAGTTCTTC	TRBJ2-1	-	TRBD2	TRBV7-3
CASSPTSEYNEQFF	TGTGCCAGCAGCCCGACTAGCGAGTACAATGAGCAGTTCTTC	TRBJ2-1	-	TRBD2	TRBV6-5
CASSPGQGSPTNEKLFF	TGTGCCAGCAGTCCGGGACAGGGGAGCCCAACTAATGAAAAACTGTTTTTT	TRBJ1-4	-	TRBD1	TRBV6-2/TRBV6-3
CASSLAPRTSYNSPLHF	TGTGCCAGCAGCTTAGCCCCCCGGACATCTTATAATTCACCCCTCCACTTT	TRBJ1-6	-	-	TRBV11-2
CASSLGGAAYEQYF	TGTGCCAGCAGCTTAGGCGGCGCGGCCTACGAGCAGTACTTC	TRBJ2-7	-	-	TRBV7-9
CASSIESTIRNQPQHF	TGTGCCAGTAGTATTGAGAGCACTATCCGCAATCAGCCCCAGCATTTT	TRBJ1-5	few	-	TRBV19
CASSKVAGMDFYGYTF	TGTGCCAGCAGCAAAGTCGCAGGGATGGATTTCTATGGCTACACCTTC	TRBJ1-2	-	-	TRBV7-9
CASSFPTGGNEKLFF	TGCGCCAGCAGCTTCCCCACAGGGGGCAATGAAAAACTGTTTTTT	TRBJ1-4	-	TRBD1	TRBV5-1
CAGGTGIDQPQHF	TGTGCCGGCGGGACAGGGATCGATCAGCCCCAGCATTTT	TRBJ1-5	-	TRBD1	TRBV28
CAIRPTGGAYEQYF	TGTGCCATCAGACCCACAGGGGGCGCGTACGAGCAGTACTTC	TRBJ2-7	-	TRBD1	TRBV10-3
CASSIGTSGGVFSYEQYF	TGTGCCAGCAGCATCGGGACTAGCGGAGGGGTTTTTTCCTACGAGCAGTACTTC	TRBJ2-7	-	TRBD2	TRBV11-2
CASLLGLAGFTDTQYF	TGTGCCAGCCTACTCGGACTAGCGGGTTTCACAGATACGCAGTATTTT	TRBJ2-3	few	TRBD2	TRBV18
CASSGDRGRETQYF	TGTGCCAGCAGCGGGGACAGGGGAAGAGAGACCCAGTACTTC	TRBJ2-5	-	TRBD1	TRBV2
CASSLAQGGQKTQYF	TGCGCCAGCAGTCTTGCCCAGGGAGGCCAAAAGACCCAGTACTTC	TRBJ2-5	few	-	TRBV5-1
CASSLRQGREQYF	TGTGCCAGCAGCCTCAGACAGGGGAGGGAGCAGTACTTC	TRBJ2-7	-	TRBD1	TRBV7-8
CSAGPSGRDTQYF	TGCAGCGCAGGTCCAAGCGGGAGGGATACGCAGTATTTT	TRBJ2-3	once	TRBD2	TRBV29-1
CANLRAYSGELFF	TGCGCCAACCTGAGGGCGTATAGCGGGGAGCTGTTTTTT	TRBJ2-2	-	-	TRBV10-1
CASSQGSGEKLFF	TGTGCCAGCAGCCAAGGGTCGGGGGAAAAACTGTTTTTT	TRBJ1-4	few	-	TRBV7-3
CASSAVGIVAGGSYNEQFF	TGTGCCAGCAGTGCCGTGGGGATAGTAGCGGGAGGCTCCTACAATGAGCAGTTCTTC	TRBJ2-1	few	TRBD2	TRBV28
CASSFGTSGSTDTQYF	TGTGCCAGCAGCTTCGGGACTAGCGGGAGCACAGATACGCAGTATTTT	TRBJ2-3	-	TRBD2	TRBV7-3
CASSSGTLNEQFF	TGCGCCAGCAGCTCAGGGACTTTAAATGAGCAGTTCTTC	TRBJ2-1	-	-	TRBV5-1
CASSLRRGTGAEAFF	TGTGCCAGCAGCTTAAGGAGGGGTACGGGCGCTGAAGCTTTCTTT	TRBJ1-1	-	-	TRBV7-2
CATSGWDRAHGYTF	TGTGCCACCTCGGGCTGGGACAGGGCCCATGGCTACACCTTC	TRBJ1-2	-	TRBD1	TRBV28
CSVEEVGNTEAFF	TGCAGCGTTGAAGAGGTCGGGAACACTGAAGCTTTCTTT	TRBJ1-1	-	-	TRBV29-1
CASSLGLAQETQYF	TGTGCCAGCAGCTTGGGACTAGCACAAGAGACCCAGTACTTC	TRBJ2-5	-	TRBD2	TRBV5-6
CASRRTSGTDTQYF	TGTGCCAGCAGGAGGACTAGCGGCACAGATACGCAGTATTTT	TRBJ2-3	few	TRBD2	TRBV27
CSIGTGIDEQYF	TGCAGCATAGGGACAGGGATCGACGAGCAGTACTTC	TRBJ2-7	once	TRBD1	TRBV29-1
CASSLALGGSSGNTIYF	TGTGCCAGCAGCTTAGCGCTTGGGGGCAGCTCTGGAAACACCATATATTTT	TRBJ1-3	-	-	TRBV7-9
CASIPGNNQPQHF	TGTGCCAGTATCCCGGGGAACAATCAGCCCCAGCATTTT	TRBJ1-5	-	-	TRBV19